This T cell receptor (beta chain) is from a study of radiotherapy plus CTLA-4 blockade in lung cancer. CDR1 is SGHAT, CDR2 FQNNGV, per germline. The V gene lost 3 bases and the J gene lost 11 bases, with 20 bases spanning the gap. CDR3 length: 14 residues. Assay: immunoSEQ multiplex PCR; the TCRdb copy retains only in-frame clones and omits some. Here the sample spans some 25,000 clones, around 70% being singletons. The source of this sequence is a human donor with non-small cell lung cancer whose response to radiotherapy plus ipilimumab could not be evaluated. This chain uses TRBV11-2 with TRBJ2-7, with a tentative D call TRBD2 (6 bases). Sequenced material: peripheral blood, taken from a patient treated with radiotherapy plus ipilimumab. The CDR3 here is CASSFNTLTGGEYF. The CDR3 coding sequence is TGTGCCAGCAGCTTTAACACACTAACAGGAGGGGAGTACTTC.